This T cell receptor (beta chain) was found in a study of blood T cell repertoires in COVID-19 (dated by TCRdb to the early 2020s). General notes on the study: The collaborator samples originated in the United States, Italy and Spain and spanned the acute and convalescent phases of COVID-19. Where available, HLA class I and class II types were obtained from metadata supplied by the sample provider rather than from assay-based typing. The prospective study material was composed of cDNA or gDNA derived from T cells, B-cell-depleted T cells, or PBMCs. Subjects who had been exposed to COVID-19, were actively infected with it, or had recovered from it provided the deeply sampled blood TCRbeta repertoires that made up the dataset. A freely available public database, intended as a resource for researchers studying the immune response to SARS-CoV-2, is where the repertoires were released. The samples were drawn from two sources: the first 160 participants of the ongoing ImmuneRACE study, and about 1,300 subjects contributed by 6 global collaborators. A de-identified subject ID, COVID-19 status, age in years and sex were almost always included in the sample metadata. Study-wide conclusions, independent of this receptor: Clinical and demographic metadata were provided uncurated, with the amount varying by source and participant.

The immunoSEQ Assay, a bias-controlled multiplex PCR, was used to amplify TCRbeta CDR3 regions from genomic DNA. In the original analysis: Within the assay, amplification of reference gene primers was used to estimate how many nucleated cells each sample contained. To quantify the absolute abundance of each unique TCRbeta CDR3 rearrangement, sequence reads were collapsed and filtered. For each sample, productive Simpson clonality was calculated by taking the square root of Simpson's diversity index across productive rearrangements. TCRdb holds this immuneACCESS table with in-frame rearrangements only. Some clones are missing; in checked studies, unresolved V genes explain under half, and the rest has no known cause. V, J and clone size derive from that table, while D and trimming were established from the DNA sequence. The table for this sample lists about 170,000 clones; approximately 85% of them were counted only once. The biggest ten clones account for about 6.9% of the sample.

CDR1 and CDR2 (KGHSH, LQKENI) derive from the germline V gene. From cysteine to phenylalanine, the CDR3 is 13 amino acids long. The sequence is cut down to CDR3 DNA, 39 bases in frame from base 1. Trimming takes 4 bases from V and 4 bases from J, and the germline ends sit 9 bases apart. At one collaborating source in Seattle, patients were enrolled during active infection and were followed longitudinally through the course of disease. Collaborating institutions collected whole blood in K2EDTA tubes following their own protocols. For TCRbeta analysis, collaborator samples were shipped as frozen whole blood, as isolated PBMCs, or as DNA extracted from either sample type. Details on this clone: This receptor's antigen is unknown. No much larger clone exists at a distance of one base, and base qualities are not known.

The rearrangement joined TRBV18 to TRBJ2-3, with a weak D call of TRBD2 (6 bases match). The TCR originated in an older man with COVID-19, enrolled during active disease. The sequencing sample was made of peripheral blood. The DNA sequence reads TGTGCCAGCTCACGCGGGGAGCCAGATACGCAGTATTTT. Its product reads: CASSRGEPDTQYF. Reference TRBV18 and TRBJ2-3 genes cover what lies past the CDR3, so the full variable domain is NAGVMQNPRHLVRRRGQEARLRCSPMKGHSHVYWYRQLPEEGLKFMVYLQKENIIDESGMPKERFSAEFPKEGPSILRIQQVVRGDSAAYFCASSRGEPDTQYFGPGTRLTVL.